Each of the 12 T cell receptor beta chains below was sequenced from the same sample in a study of cytomegalovirus exposure and HLA in healthy donors. A multiplex PCR was run with 60 Vbeta primers and 13 Jbeta primers. Assay used: immunoSEQ multiplex PCR; TCRdb lists only in-frame clones, some missing. The sample shows about 250,000 clones, under 80% of them seen only once. Input material: PBMCs. The receptors here all came from a female donor in good health and CMV-seronegative.

As to this clone: Other nucleotide sequences in the sample specify the same CDR3. The chain couples TRBV6-1 to TRBJ1-1; TRBD1 matches 7 bases. CDR1 and CDR2 from the germline V gene are MNHNS and SASEGT. The CDR3 is 14 amino acids. After removal of 5 bases from V and 0 bases from J, the junction contained 3 bases not matched to a gene. CDR3 protein: CASSPTGVNTEAFF. In nucleotides, the CDR3 is TGTGCCAGCAGTCCTACAGGGGTGAACACTGAAGCTTTCTTT.

This chain connects TRBV6-6 to TRBJ1-5, with 7 bases aligning to TRBD1. The ends lost 2 bases at V and 6 bases at J; junction bases unmatched: 7. This CDR3 has 15 residues. Germline assignment: CDR1 MNHNY and CDR2 SVGAGI (reference sequence). CDR3 DNA sequence: TGTGCCAGCAGTTACCCGAGCAGGGGGATTCAGCCCCAGCATTTT. This codes for CASSYPSRGIQPQHF.

This clone occurred once. The chain is built from TRBV6-5 and TRBJ2-7, with 7 positions matching TRBD2. Germline V gene lookup returns CDR1 MNHEY and CDR2 SVGAGI. The CDR3 is 13 residues long. V lost 5 bases and J lost 6; bases outside the gene matches: 7. CDR3 region: CASSPNPGGEQYF. The CDR3 DNA sequence: TGTGCCAGCAGTCCAAATCCGGGGGGCGAGCAGTACTTC.

This clone was counted only a few times. Other DNA sequences in the same sample also yield this CDR3. The chain carries TRBV5-1 and TRBJ2-1; the D gene is possibly TRBD2 (5 bases). V dropped 1 base and J dropped 8 bases, with 10 bases sitting between them. Germline values: CDR1 SGHRS, CDR2 YFSETQ. The CDR3 runs to 13 residues. The CDR3 loop is CASSLTTLDEQFF. CDR3 DNA: TGCGCCAGCAGCTTGACCACACTAGATGAGCAGTTCTTC.

The J gene is TRBJ1-4, the V gene TRBV4-1, with 7 bases lining up with TRBD1. Trimming at V came to 2 bases and at J to 8 bases, leaving 11 bases not matched to a gene. CDR3 size: 16 residues. The germline V gene encodes CDR1 MGHRA and CDR2 YSYEKL. Written as DNA, the CDR3 is TGCGCCAGCAGCCAACCGGGACAGAAAAAAGGGGAAAAACTGTTTTTT. This codes for CASSQPGQKKGEKLFF.

This clone was counted between two and nine times. The chain carries TRBV5-4 and TRBJ2-5; D might be TRBD2 (6 bases). From germline, CDR1 is SGHNT and CDR2 YYREEE (reference sequence). The CDR3 consists of 14 residues. With 4 bases removed from V and 5 bases from J, the gap between germline ends came to 15 bases. In DNA, the CDR3 is TGTGCCAGCAGCGCCGGGGGACTGGGGGAGACCCAGTACTTC. Translation: CASSAGGLGETQYF.

The genes are TRBV6-1 and TRBJ1-5; maybe TRBD1 (5 bases). V lost 4 bases, J lost 4 bases, and 11 bases lay in between. The CDR3 covers 14 residues. Germline V CDR1 and CDR2: MNHNS, SASEGT. CDR3 in DNA: TGTGCCAGCAGTGGATACTCAGGGAATCAGCCCCAGCATTTT. Translating gives CASSGYSGNQPQHF.

This rearrangement joins TRBV29-1 to TRBJ2-7; tentative D call: TRBD2 (6 bases). From germline, CDR1 is SQVTM and CDR2 ANQGSEA. Deletions cut 7 bases from V and 0 bases from J, with 10 bases between. The CDR3 contains 12 residues. The CDR3 here is CSAVTSSYEQYF. The CDR3 DNA is TGCAGCGCCGTGACTAGCTCCTACGAGCAGTACTTC.

The chain is built from TRBV11-2 and TRBJ2-1; 9 bases are a match to TRBD2. The J segment lost 9 bases and the V segment lost 3 bases, leaving 9 bases of the junction unmatched. The CDR3 loop spans 15 amino acids. Looked up from germline, CDR1 is SGHAT and CDR2 is FQNNGV. The CDR3 spells CASSLVYRSGSEQFF. The CDR3 DNA sequence: TGTGCCAGCAGCTTGGTGTACCGTAGCGGGAGTGAGCAGTTCTTC.

The genes are TRBV5-1 and TRBJ2-6, with TRBD1 matching over 8 bases. The CDR3 spans 16 residues. In germline, CDR1 is SGHRS, CDR2 YFSETQ. J was trimmed by 3 bases and V by 4 bases; bases with no gene match: 6. The CDR3 DNA is TGCGCCAGCAGCCCGCAGGGGGCTAGTGGGGCCAACGTCCTGACTTTC. This codes for CASSPQGASGANVLTF.

In this sample, this clone turned up a few times. The chain recombines TRBV11-2 with TRBJ2-1; D is possibly TRBD2 (6 bases). V was shortened by 6 bases and J by 0 bases, with 15 bases between the two germline ends. The germline CDR1 and CDR2 sequences are SGHAT and FQNNGV. The CDR3 contains 16 residues. CDR3 sequence reads: CASRRTGSTSYNEQFF. DNA of the CDR3: TGTGCCAGCAGGCGAACCGGGAGTACCTCCTACAATGAGCAGTTCTTC.

The chain carries TRBV6-1 and TRBJ2-3, with 7 positions matching TRBD2. The CDR3 covers 14 residues. Germline assignment: CDR1 MNHNS and CDR2 SASEGT. Germline trimming cut 0 bases from V and 6 bases from J; bases unmatched to any gene: 3. In DNA form, the CDR3 reads TGTGCCAGCAGTGAAGCACTAGCGACCGATACGCAGTATTTT. Translating gives CASSEALATDTQYF.